This T cell receptor beta chain was captured by sequencing in a study of control samples from healthy donors and cancer patients (dated by TCRdb to 2020 to 2021). Receptor amplification or capture employed the immunoSEQ multiplex PCR assay. Here the immuneACCESS table is served through TCRdb, limited to in-frame sequences with V and J called. Missing clones are a known gap in these copies; in checked studies unresolved V genes cover under half, and the rest lacks a known reason. The sample table records approximately 150,000 clones; about 94% of these occur just once. The leading ten clones occupy 12% to 15% of the sample. On this clone itself: This clone's antigen is unknown. There are no base qualities to consult, and no much larger clone falls within one base.

Trimming costs V 1 base and J 3 bases, and their ends lie 12 bases apart. The germline V gene (reference sequence) yields MNHEY for CDR1 and SMNVEV for CDR2. The CDR3 covers 15 residues, taking in both the cysteine and the phenylalanine. Here the CDR3 DNA is all that survives: 45 bases in frame from base 1. The TCR sequence derives from a man in his sixties with colorectal cancer. The rearranged segments are TRBV27 and TRBJ1-2; the D gene cannot be resolved reliably. Sample: PBMCs. DNA sequence: TGTGCCAGCAGTTTATTCGGCAGAGCCTACTATGGCTACACCTTC. Translation gives CASSLFGRAYYGYTF.